This T cell receptor beta chain appears in the sequencing data of a study of cytomegalovirus exposure and HLA in healthy donors. From germline, CDR1 is MNHEY and CDR2 SVGAGI. The CDR3 spans 16 residues. J gave up 4 bases and V 4 bases, and 11 bases lay outside the gene matches. Primers: 60 Vbeta forward and 13 Jbeta reverse. Sequencing used immunoSEQ multiplex PCR; TCRdb keeps in-frame clones, though not all of them. The repertoire holds around 150,000 clones, approximately 85% seen once, with 8.1% in the top ten. With respect to this clone: Its cognate antigen is unknown.

Study results and limitations: Earlier results showed most TCR beta V segments being productive about 87% or about 30% of the time. Cytomegalovirus association was listed for about 170 TCR beta chains.

The chain combines TRBV6-5 with TRBJ2-7, with 9 bases that match TRBD1. What was sequenced was PBMCs. This clonotype was obtained from a woman aged 50 to 60 in good health and CMV-seropositive. The CDR3 bases are TGTGCCAGCAGTTCGTACTCCGGGACAGGGCGGTACGAGCAGTACTTC. Translated, it gives CASSSYSGTGRYEQYF.